The 23 T cell receptor beta chains below all came from one sample that was sequenced in a study of beta chain features in type 1 diabetes. Whole-study results and caveats: Shortening that was moderate but significant affected the TCRB CDR3s of Type 1 diabetes patients in all four CD4+ subsets.

What was sequenced were expressed TCRB transcripts, since all of the isolated RNA had been reverse transcribed. Data came from immunoSEQ multiplex PCR; TCRdb stores just in-frame clones and leaves some out. The sample includes under 300,000 clones, approximately 20% seen only once; the top ten take less than 0.035%. These receptors have no known antigen. Sequences were obtained from naive CD4+ T cells from blood. Source of these receptors: a woman aged 40 to 50 with type 1 diabetes.

There are a few counts of this clone. The gene calls are TRBV29-1 and TRBJ1-1, with TRBD1 matching over 8 bases. CDR3 length: 11 amino acids. The V gene end was trimmed by 8 bases and the J gene end by 8 bases; junction bases not matched to a gene: 7. The germline gives CDR1 SQVTM, CDR2 ANQGSEA. In DNA form, the CDR3 reads TGCAGCTCCCGGTGGACAGGGGAAGCTTTCTTT. Amino acid sequence: CSSRWTGEAFF.

This chain joins TRBV28 and TRBJ1-1; a weak D match, TRBD1 (6 bases). V was trimmed by 4 bases and J by 4 bases, leaving 13 bases between them. Per the germline V gene, CDR1 is MDHEN and CDR2 is SYDVKM. CDR3 length: 14 residues. DNA for the CDR3: TGTGCCAGCAGTTCTGTCGGGGGGGCCACTGAAGCTTTCTTT. Protein product: CASSSVGGATEAFF.

This chain joins TRBV13 and TRBJ1-4; D is unresolved. Trimming stripped 0 bases from V and 4 bases from J, with 6 bases between. The germline gives CDR1 PRHDT, CDR2 FYEKMQ (reference sequence). CDR3 size: 14 residues. The CDR3 here is CASSLGDINEKLFF. In DNA form, the CDR3 reads TGTGCCAGCAGCTTAGGAGACATTAATGAAAAACTGTTTTTT.

This clone was observed a handful of times. The rearrangement joins TRBV5-1 to TRBJ2-3; the match to TRBD2 covers 7 bases. Germline CDR1 reads SGHRS; CDR2 reads YFSETQ. CDR3 length: 16 amino acids. The V gene end was trimmed by 0 bases and the J gene end by 4 bases; junction bases not matched to a gene: 8. CDR3 coding DNA: TGCGCCAGCAGCTTGGATGGCGGGAGTGTAGCAGATACGCAGTATTTT. Translating it yields CASSLDGGSVADTQYF.

The sample holds a few counts of this clone. The chain joins TRBV7-2 to TRBJ1-3; 9 bases are a match to TRBD1. CDR1 is SGHTA, CDR2 FQGNSA, per germline. V was pared by 3 bases and J by 6 bases, with 3 bases of the junction left unmatched. CDR3 length: 14 residues. For the CDR3, the DNA is TGTGCCAGCAGCTTGGGACAGGGCCTAAACACCATATATTTT. The encoded protein is CASSLGQGLNTIYF.

J is TRBJ1-1 and V is TRBV10-3; D is perhaps TRBD1 (5 bases). There are 14 residues in the CDR3. Trimming stripped 4 bases from V and 1 base from J, with 10 bases between. From germline, CDR1 is ENHRY and CDR2 SYGVKD. CDR3 region: CAISAYQGNTEAFF. The CDR3 DNA reads TGTGCCATCAGTGCCTATCAGGGGAACACTGAAGCTTTCTTT.

The chain combines TRBV10-3 with TRBJ2-6, with 9 positions matching TRBD2. J lost 2 bases, V lost 3 bases, and 11 bases had no gene match. There are 19 residues in the CDR3. Germline V gene data show CDR1 as ENHRY and CDR2 as SYGVKD. The CDR3 bases are TGTGCCATCAGTGACGGGACTAGCACACGAACCCCTGGGGCCAACGTCCTGACTTTC. It encodes CAISDGTSTRTPGANVLTF.

In this sample, this clone turned up a few times. This chain joins TRBV5-1 and TRBJ1-2; no definite D call. The length of the CDR3 is 13 residues. Between the trimmed V and J ends, which lost 5 bases and 2 bases, there was a span of 10 bases. Germline CDR1 reads SGHRS; CDR2 reads YFSETQ. CDR3 sequence: CASRVTANYGYTF. As DNA, the CDR3 is TGCGCCAGCAGAGTAACAGCAAACTATGGCTACACCTTC.

This rearrangement joins TRBV20-1 to TRBJ2-7; weak D call: TRBD1 (6 bases). This CDR3 comprises 11 residues. V lost 5 bases to trimming and J lost 3 bases, with 8 bases between them. CDR1 and CDR2 (germline): DFQATT, SNEGSKA (reference sequence). CDR3 region: CSASQGYEQYF. CDR3 bases: TGCAGTGCTTCACAGGGCTACGAGCAGTACTTC.

The gene calls are TRBV7-2 and TRBJ2-1; TRBD2 aligns across 13 bases. CDR3 length: 15 amino acids. Germline CDR1 SGHTA, CDR2 FQGNSA. Losses at the gene ends were 4 bases for V and 5 bases for J; bases not matched to a gene: 2. The CDR3 reads CASSWTSGGNNEQFF. For the CDR3, the DNA is TGTGCCAGCAGCTGGACTAGCGGGGGTAACAATGAGCAGTTCTTC.

The chain uses TRBV4-2 and TRBJ1-6; TRBD1 aligns across 7 bases. This CDR3 region has 17 residues. The ends lost 4 bases at V and 8 bases at J; junction bases unmatched: 14. CDR1 and CDR2 (germline): LGHNA, YNFKEQ. DNA of the CDR3: TGTGCCAGCAGCCCCCCCCGATCAGGGGGATCACATTCACCCCTCCACTTT. It specifies CASSPPRSGGSHSPLHF.

The J gene is TRBJ2-7, the V gene TRBV28; D is unclear. The V gene's germline CDR1 is MDHEN and CDR2 SYDVKM. Trimming pared 5 bases from V and 1 base from J, leaving 15 bases between. This CDR3 contains 15 residues. The CDR3 is CASSPPGPISYEQYF. In DNA, the CDR3 is TGTGCCAGCAGTCCCCCTGGCCCGATTTCCTACGAGCAGTACTTC.

This clone was counted between two and nine times. The rearrangement uses TRBV10-3 and TRBJ2-7, with 9 bases lining up with TRBD2. The CDR3 has 16 amino acids. Looked up from germline, CDR1 is ENHRY and CDR2 is SYGVKD. Trimming removed 8 bases from V and 6 bases from J; junction bases left unmatched: 17. CDR3 nucleotide sequence: TGTGCCATCCGTCCTGTTTGGTCTAGCGGGACCCGCGAGCAGTACTTC. Residues: CAIRPVWSSGTREQYF.

This clone was counted a few times. The rearrangement joins TRBV29-1 to TRBJ2-7; the D gene is possibly TRBD2 (6 bases). Germline V CDR1 and CDR2: SQVTM, ANQGSEA. This CDR3 region has 13 residues. V was cut by 4 bases and J by 0 bases, with 10 bases left in between. CDR3 in amino acids: CSVAGRSSYEQYF. DNA for the CDR3: TGCAGCGTTGCGGGGAGGAGCTCCTACGAGCAGTACTTC.

This clone was seen a handful of times. This specimen includes other DNA sequences encoding the same CDR3. The chain carries TRBV7-2 and TRBJ2-3; 8 bases are shared with TRBD2. The CDR3 is made up of 14 amino acids. Trimming cost V 2 bases and J 5 bases; bases outside gene matches: 3. CDR1 and CDR2 (germline): SGHTA, FQGNSA. The CDR3, as DNA: TGTGCCAGCAGCTTACGACTAGCGATAGATACGCAGTATTTT. It is translated as CASSLRLAIDTQYF.

The chain uses TRBV6-5 and TRBJ1-2; 8 bases agree with TRBD1. This CDR3 has 14 residues. The J segment lost 4 bases and the V segment lost 5 bases, leaving 6 bases of the junction unmatched. Per germline, CDR1 MNHEY and CDR2 SVGAGI. CDR3 loop: CASSRRQGTYGYTF. CDR3 bases: TGTGCCAGCAGTCGAAGACAGGGGACCTATGGCTACACCTTC.

The V call is TRBV30, the J call TRBJ1-1; D perhaps matches TRBD1 (5 bases). The CDR3 loop spans 16 amino acids. Trimming removed 2 bases from V and 1 base from J, with 17 bases in between. CDR1 GTSNPN and CDR2 SVGIG come from the germline V gene (reference sequence). CDR3 DNA: TGTGCCTGGAGTTTTGGGGCCTCAAGAGGGAACACTGAAGCTTTCTTT. Protein: CAWSFGASRGNTEAFF. The full variable domain, its missing parts supplied by reference TRBV30 and TRBJ1-1, is SQTIHQWPATLVQPVGSPLSLECTVEGTSNPNLYWYRQAAGRGLQLLFYSVGIGQISSEVPQNLSASRPQDRQFILSSKKLLLSDSGFYLCAWSFGASRGNTEAFFGQGTRLTVV.

This clone was counted between two and nine times. Other DNA sequences in this sample translate to the same CDR3. The chain links TRBV18 to TRBJ2-5; 7 bases align to TRBD1. The CDR3 has 13 amino acids. With V trimmed by 3 bases and J by 3 bases, 1 base remained unmatched. Germline V gene lookup returns CDR1 KGHSH and CDR2 LQKENI. The CDR3 region is CASSPGTEETQYF. The DNA of the CDR3 is TGTGCCAGCTCACCTGGGACAGAAGAGACCCAGTACTTC.

The rearrangement joins TRBV11-2 to TRBJ2-3; TRBD1 aligns across 7 bases. Germline assignment: CDR1 SGHAT and CDR2 FQNNGV. This CDR3 is built from 12 residues. Trimming took 4 bases from V and 10 from J; bases not matched to a gene: 5. Here the CDR3 DNA reads TGTGCCAGCAGCTCCGACAGGGCATCGCAGTATTTT. It codes for CASSSDRASQYF.

V gene TRBV7-9 combines with J gene TRBJ2-5; perhaps TRBD1 as D (6 bases). Germline lookup yields CDR1 SEHNR and CDR2 FQNEAQ (reference sequence). Trimming left V 6 bases short and J 5 bases short, with 10 bases between. This CDR3 has 12 residues. The CDR3: CASSPQGETQYF. The CDR3 nucleotides are TGTGCCAGCAGTCCCCAGGGGGAGACCCAGTACTTC. Based on the CDR3 plus reference TRBV7-9 and TRBJ2-5, the full variable domain is DTGVSQNPRHKITKRGQNVTFRCDPISEHNRLYWYRQTLGQGPEFLTYFQNEAQLEKSRLLSDRFSAERPKGSFSTLEIQRTEQGDSAMYLCASSPQGETQYFGPGTRLLVL.

This clone was seen a handful of times. The chain couples TRBV19 to TRBJ1-1; tentative D call: TRBD1 (5 bases). The CDR3 is 16 residues long. V was cut by 4 bases and J by 5 bases, with 20 bases left in between. The germline CDR1 and CDR2 sequences are LNHDA and SQIVND (reference sequence). Here the CDR3 reads CASSTSDSLLSTEAFF. The DNA for the CDR3 is TGTGCCAGTAGTACATCCGACAGCCTCCTATCGACTGAAGCTTTCTTT. Filled out from reference TRBV19 and TRBJ1-1, the complete variable domain reads DGGITQSPKYLFRKEGQNVTLSCEQNLNHDAMYWYRQDPGQGLRLIYYSQIVNDFQKGDIAEGYSVSREKKESFPLTVTSAQKNPTAFYLCASSTSDSLLSTEAFFGQGTRLTVV.

The chain employs TRBV5-6 and TRBJ1-1, with a possible D match to TRBD1 (5 bases). Germline V lookup: CDR1 SGHDT, CDR2 YYEEEE. Trimming took off 7 bases at V and 6 bases at J, with 22 bases between the two ends. The CDR3 consists of 15 residues. CDR3 in DNA: TGTGCCAGCTGCAGGATCGGTACTCCGGGGGCTGAAGCTTTCTTT. Amino acid sequence: CASCRIGTPGAEAFF.

The V call is TRBV11-2, the J call TRBJ2-3; D remains unclear. CDR3 size: 14 residues. Germline loops: CDR1 SGHAT, CDR2 FQNNGV. With 8 bases removed from V and 1 base from J, the gap between germline ends came to 13 bases. The CDR3 loop reads CASGTRRGTDTQYF. The CDR3, as DNA: TGTGCCAGCGGAACTCGGAGAGGCACAGATACGCAGTATTTT. The variable domain in full, completed from reference TRBV11-2 and TRBJ2-3, reads EAGVAQSPRYKIIEKRQSVAFWCNPISGHATLYWYQQILGQGPKLLIQFQNNGVVDDSQLPKDRFSAERLKGVDSTLKIQPAKLEDSAVYLCASGTRRGTDTQYFGPGTRLTVL.